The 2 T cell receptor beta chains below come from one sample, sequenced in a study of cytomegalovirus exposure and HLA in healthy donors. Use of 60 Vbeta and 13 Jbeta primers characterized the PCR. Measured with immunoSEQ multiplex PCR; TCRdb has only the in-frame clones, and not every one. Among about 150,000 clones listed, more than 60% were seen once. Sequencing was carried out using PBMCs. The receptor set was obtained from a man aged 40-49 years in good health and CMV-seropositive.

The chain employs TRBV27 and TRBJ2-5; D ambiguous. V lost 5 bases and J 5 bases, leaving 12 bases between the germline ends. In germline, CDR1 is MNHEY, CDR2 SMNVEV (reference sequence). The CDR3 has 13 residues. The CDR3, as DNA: TGTGCCAGCAGTCCACGGTGGTGGGAGACCCAGTACTTC. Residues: CASSPRWWETQYF.

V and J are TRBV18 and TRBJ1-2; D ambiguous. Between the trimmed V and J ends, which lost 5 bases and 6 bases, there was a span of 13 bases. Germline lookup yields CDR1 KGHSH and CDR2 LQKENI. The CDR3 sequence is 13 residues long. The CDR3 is CASSRELEDGYTF. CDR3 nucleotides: TGTGCCAGCTCAAGGGAGCTAGAAGATGGCTACACCTTC.